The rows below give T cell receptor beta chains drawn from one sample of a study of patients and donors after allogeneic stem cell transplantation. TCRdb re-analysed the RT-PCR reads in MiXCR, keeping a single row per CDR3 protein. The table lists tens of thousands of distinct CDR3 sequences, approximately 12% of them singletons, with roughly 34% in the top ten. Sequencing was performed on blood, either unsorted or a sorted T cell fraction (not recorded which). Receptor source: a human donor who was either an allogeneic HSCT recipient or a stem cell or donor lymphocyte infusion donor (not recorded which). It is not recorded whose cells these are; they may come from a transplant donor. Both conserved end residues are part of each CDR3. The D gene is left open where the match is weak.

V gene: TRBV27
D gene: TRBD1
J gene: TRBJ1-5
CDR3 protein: CASSSRAGGTSNQPQHF

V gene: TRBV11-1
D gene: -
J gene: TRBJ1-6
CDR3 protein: CASSLGRPGYNSPLHF

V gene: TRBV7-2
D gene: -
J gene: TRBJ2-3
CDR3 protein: CASSLGGADTQYF

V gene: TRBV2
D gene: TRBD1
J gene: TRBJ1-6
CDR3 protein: CASRRQGSSYNSPLHF

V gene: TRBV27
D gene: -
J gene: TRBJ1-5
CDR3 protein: CASSPGPFSNQPQHF

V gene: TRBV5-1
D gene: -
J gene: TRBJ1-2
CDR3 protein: CASSSDGETYGYTF

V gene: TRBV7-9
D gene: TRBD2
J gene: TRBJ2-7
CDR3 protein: CASSSTKAGTSGITNSYEQYF

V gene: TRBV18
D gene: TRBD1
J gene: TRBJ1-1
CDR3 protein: CASSTTGETEAFF

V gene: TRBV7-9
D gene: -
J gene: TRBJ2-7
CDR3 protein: CASSGEMTGSSYEQYF

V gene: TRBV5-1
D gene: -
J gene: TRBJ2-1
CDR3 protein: CASSIRLTGREQFF

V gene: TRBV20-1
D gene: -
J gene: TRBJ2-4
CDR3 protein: CSAGNGRGVENIQYF

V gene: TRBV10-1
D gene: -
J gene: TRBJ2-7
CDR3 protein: CASSEYRAYAQYF

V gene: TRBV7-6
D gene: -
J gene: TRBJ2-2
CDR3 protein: CASSLASGEGVTGELFF

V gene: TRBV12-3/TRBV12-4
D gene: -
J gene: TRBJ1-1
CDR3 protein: CASSFYEQRDTEAFF

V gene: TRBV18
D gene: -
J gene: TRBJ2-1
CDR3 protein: CASSPGYYNEQFF

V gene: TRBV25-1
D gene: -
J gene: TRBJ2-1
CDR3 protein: CASRAVSYNEQFF

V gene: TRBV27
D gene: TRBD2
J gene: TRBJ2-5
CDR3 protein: CASSLGLAGGMGEETQYF

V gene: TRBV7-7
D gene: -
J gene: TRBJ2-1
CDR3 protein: CASSLALVNEQFF

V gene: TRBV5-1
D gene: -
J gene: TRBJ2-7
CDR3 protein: CASSWPLHPSNYEQYF

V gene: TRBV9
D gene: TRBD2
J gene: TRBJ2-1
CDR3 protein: CASSVATSGDYNEQFF

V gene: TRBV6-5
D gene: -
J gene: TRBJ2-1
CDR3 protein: CASSYRASTREEQFF

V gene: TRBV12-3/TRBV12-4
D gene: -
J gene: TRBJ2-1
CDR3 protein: CASSFSPPGQLHNEQFF

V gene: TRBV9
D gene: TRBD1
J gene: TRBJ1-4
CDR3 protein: CASSGDSGEKLFF

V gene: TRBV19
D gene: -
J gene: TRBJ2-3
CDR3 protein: CASSTQGGTDTQYF

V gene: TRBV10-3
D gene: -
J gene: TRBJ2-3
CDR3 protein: CAISESDGPNTDTQYF

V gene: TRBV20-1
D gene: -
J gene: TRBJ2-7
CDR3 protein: CSASSGTLGSSYEQYF

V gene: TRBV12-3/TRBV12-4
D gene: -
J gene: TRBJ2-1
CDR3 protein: CASIPREGGNEQFF

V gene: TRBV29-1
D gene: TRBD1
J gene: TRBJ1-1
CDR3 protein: CSVAPFDRANTEAFF

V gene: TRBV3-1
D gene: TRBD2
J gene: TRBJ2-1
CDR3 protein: CASNQNRGLANEQFF

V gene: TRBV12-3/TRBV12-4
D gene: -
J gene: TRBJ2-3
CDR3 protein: CALGHSYTDTQYF

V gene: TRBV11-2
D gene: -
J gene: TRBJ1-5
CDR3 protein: CASSWGWDQPQHF

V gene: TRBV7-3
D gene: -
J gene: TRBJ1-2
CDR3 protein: CASSERGLYGYTF

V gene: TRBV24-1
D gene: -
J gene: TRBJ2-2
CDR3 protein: CATSERPTPLGKTNTGELFF

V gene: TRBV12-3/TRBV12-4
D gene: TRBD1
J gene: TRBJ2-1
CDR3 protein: CAHLPTGINEQFF

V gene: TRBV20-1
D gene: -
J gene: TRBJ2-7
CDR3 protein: CSAREPLQGQYF

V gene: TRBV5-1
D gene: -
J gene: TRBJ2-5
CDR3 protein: CASSGEGWQETQYF

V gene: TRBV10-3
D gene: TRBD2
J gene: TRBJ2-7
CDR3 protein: CAIRIAGGGSYEQYF

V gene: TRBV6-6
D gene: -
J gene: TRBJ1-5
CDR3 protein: CASTTLGGRSQPQHF

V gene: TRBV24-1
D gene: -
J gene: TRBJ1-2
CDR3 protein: CATSDGDGNYGYTF

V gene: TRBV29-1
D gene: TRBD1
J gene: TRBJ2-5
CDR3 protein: CSVEGDRGEETQYF

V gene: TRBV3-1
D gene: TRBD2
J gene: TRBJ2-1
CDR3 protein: CASSQDQEQATTHAASGRLNEQFF

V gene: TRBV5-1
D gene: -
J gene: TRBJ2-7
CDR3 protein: CASSLNTYEQYF

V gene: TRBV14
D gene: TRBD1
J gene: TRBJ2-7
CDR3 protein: CASSLRDSYEQYF

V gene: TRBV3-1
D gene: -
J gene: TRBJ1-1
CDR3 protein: CASSQGPRYKAFF

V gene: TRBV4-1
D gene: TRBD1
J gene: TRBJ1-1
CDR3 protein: CASSQVPWTGNTEAFF

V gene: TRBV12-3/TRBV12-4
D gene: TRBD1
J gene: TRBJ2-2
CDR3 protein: CASSRQGANTGELFF

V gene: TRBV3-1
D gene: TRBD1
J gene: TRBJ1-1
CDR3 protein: CASSQLSVQGVFTEAFF

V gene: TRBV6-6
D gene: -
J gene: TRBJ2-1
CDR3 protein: CASSYEPQTSFNEQFF

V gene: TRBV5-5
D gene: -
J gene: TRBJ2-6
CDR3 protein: CASSLEGLAANVLTF

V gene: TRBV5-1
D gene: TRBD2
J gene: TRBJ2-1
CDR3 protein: CASSLTGLEGYNEQFF

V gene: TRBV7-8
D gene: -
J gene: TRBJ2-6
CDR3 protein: CASSSLYIAGANVLTF

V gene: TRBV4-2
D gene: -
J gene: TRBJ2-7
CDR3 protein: CASSQGRGPYEQYF

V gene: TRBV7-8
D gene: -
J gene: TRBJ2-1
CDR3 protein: CASSLYGVSSYNEQFF

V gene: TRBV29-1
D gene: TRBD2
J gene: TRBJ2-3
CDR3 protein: CSVEMREISTDTQYF

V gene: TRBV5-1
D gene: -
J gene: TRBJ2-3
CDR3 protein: CASSFGPVTDTQYF

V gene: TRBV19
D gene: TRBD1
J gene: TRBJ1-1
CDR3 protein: CASSTPTGKRTEAFF

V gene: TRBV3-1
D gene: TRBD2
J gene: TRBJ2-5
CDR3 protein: CASSPRRASGEQGTQYF

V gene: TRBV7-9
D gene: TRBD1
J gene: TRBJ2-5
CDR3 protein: CASSYEQGIETQYF